A selection of T cell receptor beta chains follows, all from one sample in a study of blood T cell repertoires in COVID-19. Sequencing used immunoSEQ multiplex PCR; TCRdb keeps in-frame clones, though not all of them. The table includes approximately 92,000 clones, roughly 89% detected once. Sequenced sample: peripheral blood. The receptors were sampled from a woman aged 55-75 years with COVID-19, enrolled during active disease. Each CDR3 is given with its conserved first and last residue. D genes are given only for firm matches. Size values are once, few and many counts, or a class for expanded clones, and some rows have none.

-	TRBV4-1	TRBJ1-5	-	TGCGCCAGCAGCCAAGATCATAGGGGCCTGAGCAATCAGCCCCAGCATTTT	CASSQDHRGLSNQPQHF
-	TRBV12-3/TRBV12-4	TRBJ1-1	-	TGTGCCAGCACCCTTGGGTTGGGCGCTGAAGCTTTCTTT	CASTLGLGAEAFF
-	TRBV11-2	TRBJ1-6	-	TGTGCCAGCAGCTTAAGTCAGGCCCCGGGAAATTCACCCCTCCACTTT	CASSLSQAPGNSPLHF
few	TRBV4-1	TRBJ2-1	-	TGCGCCAGCAGGCCGGGGGGCCTCCGCTACAATGAGCAGTTCTTC	CASRPGGLRYNEQFF
-	TRBV28	TRBJ1-4	-	TGTGCCAGCAGTTTAACGGGGAGTAGGGGGGAAAAACTGTTTTTT	CASSLTGSRGEKLFF
-	TRBV7-3	TRBJ2-5	TRBD2	TGTGCCAGCAGGGATCTAGCGGATCAAGAGACCCAGTACTTC	CASRDLADQETQYF
-	TRBV29-1	TRBJ1-1	TRBD1	TGCAGCGTGGGGCCGGGACAGCGAGAAGCTTTCTTT	CSVGPGQREAFF
-	TRBV9	TRBJ1-3	-	TGTGCCAGCAGCGTAGAGGCAGGGGCCACGGGAAACACCATATATTTT	CASSVEAGATGNTIYF
-	TRBV7-2	TRBJ2-2	TRBD2	TGTGCCAGCAGCTTAGGACTAGCGGGGGGTTCCGGGGAGCTGTTTTTT	CASSLGLAGGSGELFF
-	TRBV7-2	TRBJ2-5	-	TGTGCCAGCAGCTTAGGGGACTACCAAGAGACCCAGTACTTC	CASSLGDYQETQYF
-	TRBV5-4	TRBJ2-5	TRBD2	TGTGCCAGCAGCGTGGGGGTTTTAGCGGGGGCCCCGGGAGAGACCCAGTACTTC	CASSVGVLAGAPGETQYF
-	TRBV9	TRBJ2-5	TRBD2	TGTGCCAGCAGCGCCCTTGGGGGGGGGCAAGAGACCCAGTACTTC	CASSALGGGQETQYF
-	TRBV27	TRBJ2-3	-	TGTGCCAGCAGTTTATGGGGGGGCCGTCCAGATACGCAGTATTTT	CASSLWGGRPDTQYF
-	TRBV19	TRBJ1-1	-	TGTGCCAGTAGTATTGTGGGCAGGGGAAGCGGGAACACTGAAGCTTTCTTT	CASSIVGRGSGNTEAFF
-	TRBV5-1	TRBJ2-3	-	TGCGCCAGCAGCTTGGCCCCTCGAGGTTACACAGATACGCAGTATTTT	CASSLAPRGYTDTQYF
-	TRBV2	TRBJ1-5	TRBD1	TGTGCCAGCAGTGAAGTTTTGGGACAGTCAAATCAGCCCCAGCATTTT	CASSEVLGQSNQPQHF
-	TRBV5-1	TRBJ1-1	TRBD1	TGCGCCAGCAGCGCCGGGACAGGATTGAACACTGAAGCTTTCTTT	CASSAGTGLNTEAFF